Below, one T cell receptor beta chain is given with its context. In the original analysis: Quantification of nucleated cells was approximated via reference gene primer amplification. Assay used: immunoSEQ multiplex PCR; TCRdb lists only in-frame clones, some missing. That table furnishes V, J and clone size, whereas the DNA furnished D and trimming. Of approximately 79,000 clones in the sample, approximately 82% are singletons; the top ten hold around 20%. The data belong to a study of blood T cell repertoires in COVID-19. Overall study: From the United States, Italy and Spain came samples of acute and convalescent COVID-19.

The CDR3 is 14 residues long. Between the trimmed V and J ends, which lost 6 bases and 4 bases, there was a span of 15 bases. CDR1 is SGHTA, CDR2 FQGTGA, per germline. The TCR comes from a woman between 50 and 59 years old with acute or convalescent COVID-19. The J gene is TRBJ1-1, the V gene TRBV7-3, with D possibly TRBD1 on 6 matching bases. The sequenced sample consisted of peripheral blood. CDR3 nucleotide sequence: TGTGCCAGCAGGACAGGTAGTACAAGCACTGAAGCTTTCTTT. It yields the protein CASRTGSTSTEAFF. The whole variable domain, filled in from reference TRBV7-3 and TRBJ1-1, reads GAGVSQTPSNKVTEKGKYVELRCDPISGHTALYWYRQSLGQGPEFLIYFQGTGAADDSGLPNDRFFAVRPEGSVSTLKIQRTERGDSAVYLCASRTGSTSTEAFFGQGTRLTVV.